Reported below is one T cell receptor beta chain. Original processing notes: Amplified reference gene primers provided the basis for estimating nucleated cell counts. Data came from immunoSEQ multiplex PCR; TCRdb stores just in-frame clones and leaves some out. D and trimming come from the DNA, and the V and J calls and clone size come from that table. The sample consists of over 45,000 clones, roughly 84% of them appearing once. The CDR3 is 13 residues long. Germline CDR1 and CDR2: MDHEN and SYDVKM. V gave up 5 bases and J gave up 8 bases; unmatched junction bases: 8. This sample is drawn from a study of blood T cell repertoires in COVID-19. On the study more broadly: There were acute and convalescent COVID-19 samples, and they came from the United States, Italy and Spain. T cells, B-cell-depleted T cells, or PBMCs provided the cDNA or gDNA that served as material.

Sequences were obtained from peripheral blood. The receptor comes from a man aged 65-85 years with acute or convalescent COVID-19. This chain connects TRBV28 to TRBJ1-1; TRBD1 agrees at 7 bases. CDR3 DNA sequence: TGTGCCAGCAGTGCCCCCGGGACAGTCGAAGCTTTCTTT. It translates to CASSAPGTVEAFF.